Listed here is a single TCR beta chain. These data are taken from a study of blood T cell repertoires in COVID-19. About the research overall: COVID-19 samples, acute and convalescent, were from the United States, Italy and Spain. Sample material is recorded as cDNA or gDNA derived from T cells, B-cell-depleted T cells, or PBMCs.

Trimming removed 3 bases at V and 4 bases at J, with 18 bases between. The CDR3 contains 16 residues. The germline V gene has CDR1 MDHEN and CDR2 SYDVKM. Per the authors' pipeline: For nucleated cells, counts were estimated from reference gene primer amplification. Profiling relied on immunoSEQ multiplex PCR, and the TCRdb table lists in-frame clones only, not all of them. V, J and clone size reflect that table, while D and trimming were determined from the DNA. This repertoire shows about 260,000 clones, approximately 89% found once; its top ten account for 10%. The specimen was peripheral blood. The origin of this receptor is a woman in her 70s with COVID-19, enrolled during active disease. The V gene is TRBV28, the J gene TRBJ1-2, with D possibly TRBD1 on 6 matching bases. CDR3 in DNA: TGTGCCAGCAGTTTTTTAGGGGCGAGACAGGTCTATGGCTACACCTTC. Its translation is CASSFLGARQVYGYTF.